Listed below are T cell receptor beta chains from one sample, sequenced in a study of metastatic and nonmetastatic thyroid tumors. TCRdb ran MiXCR on the PCR reads. The top ten clones hold 15% to 20% of a sample with 13,000 or so clones, around a quarter of them seen once. The material sequenced was tumor tissue. The origin of the receptors is a female donor with papillary thyroid cancer or a benign thyroid nodule (not recorded which). Some clones in this sample may be carry-over from other donors' samples. Each CDR3 is given with its conserved first and last residue. D genes are given only for firm matches.

TRBD2	TRBJ2-1	TRBV2	CASSESGLVFTFF
-	TRBJ2-3	TRBV11-1	CASSLARGLKPTPYTDTQYF
-	TRBJ1-4	TRBV2	CASSDGGGVEKLFF
-	TRBJ1-1	TRBV5-1	CASSLVRDGTEAFF
-	TRBJ1-2	TRBV6-2/TRBV6-3	CASRDTGYTF
-	TRBJ2-7	TRBV28	CASSPRYEQYF
-	TRBJ2-2	TRBV20-1	CSARENTGELLF
-	TRBJ1-1	TRBV20-1	CSASVVNTEAFF
-	TRBJ2-3	TRBV5-1	CASSLGPGAGATDTQYF
-	TRBJ1-2	TRBV7-8	CASSWTIRADYGYTF
-	TRBJ2-7	TRBV30	CAWINRAPANYEQYF
TRBD2	TRBJ2-3	TRBV7-8	CASSLELAGGPSTDTQYF
-	TRBJ1-1	TRBV7-3	CASSPGVSETEAFF
-	TRBJ2-3	TRBV24-1	CATLRTGTDTQYF
-	TRBJ1-2	TRBV20-1	CSARDPGVDYGYTF
-	TRBJ2-3	TRBV20-1	CSARKPGQGGTIDTQYF
TRBD2	TRBJ2-5	TRBV6-6	CASSYSGLAGAYGTQYF
TRBD1	TRBJ1-2	TRBV5-1	CASSLTGGRQSDYGYTF
-	TRBJ1-2	TRBV6-1	CSSSEEGWEGYTF
-	TRBJ2-1	TRBV5-5	CASSLDNPGGQFF
-	TRBJ1-1	TRBV5-8	CASSLRGTGNTEAFF
-	TRBJ1-6	TRBV30	CAWRELGYSPLHF
TRBD1	TRBJ2-1	TRBV30	CAWRKGGYEQFF
TRBD1	TRBJ2-7	TRBV6-1	CASRTGFLYEQYF
-	TRBJ1-1	TRBV20-1	CSARPIQLEAFF
-	TRBJ2-3	TRBV5-1	CASSLDRATYTQYF
-	TRBJ2-6	TRBV3-1	CASSPGTWISGANVLTF
TRBD2	TRBJ2-5	TRBV20-1	CSALEPAGVSVQTQYF
-	TRBJ1-1	TRBV7-3	CASSDWGTEAFF
-	TRBJ2-1	TRBV20-1	CSARDADSNPYNEQFF
-	TRBJ1-1	TRBV2	CASSPPYTEAFF
TRBD2	TRBJ2-7	TRBV20-1	CSARDHSGLAGGYEQYF
TRBD1	TRBJ1-2	TRBV6-5	CASSLQGTTDGYTF
-	TRBJ1-3	TRBV7-2	CASSPARVGNTIYF
-	TRBJ2-3	TRBV6-5	CASNLAIDTQYF
TRBD2	TRBJ2-7	TRBV28	CASSLSSGRIEQYF
-	TRBJ2-2	TRBV10-3	CAILGHTSTGELFF
-	TRBJ2-7	TRBV15	CATSRDLGSEQYF
-	TRBJ2-7	TRBV6-5	CASSYATSGTFSYEQYF
-	TRBJ2-2	TRBV27	CASKRGPGGPSGELFF
-	TRBJ1-1	TRBV19	CASRISQGMNTEAFF
TRBD1	TRBJ2-3	TRBV7-3	CASSATGWVSTDTQYF
-	TRBJ2-6	TRBV12-3/TRBV12-4	CASRLLAGKSSVANVLTF
-	TRBJ1-3	TRBV6-1	CASSPGTGPGNTIYF
-	TRBJ1-2	TRBV7-8	CASSLGGASNYGYTF
-	TRBJ1-1	TRBV30	CAWSLDSAEAFF
-	TRBJ2-2	TRBV30	CAWSTGFTGELFF
-	TRBJ1-5	TRBV3-1	CASSQGGVGNQPQHF
-	TRBJ2-7	TRBV5-1	CASRADGNPYEQYF
-	TRBJ2-1	TRBV15	CATSRVRGGLRSYNEQFF
-	TRBJ1-1	TRBV12-3/TRBV12-4	CASSSQGQAFF
TRBD2	TRBJ2-1	TRBV7-3	CASSIHGGTTISYQYYNEQFF